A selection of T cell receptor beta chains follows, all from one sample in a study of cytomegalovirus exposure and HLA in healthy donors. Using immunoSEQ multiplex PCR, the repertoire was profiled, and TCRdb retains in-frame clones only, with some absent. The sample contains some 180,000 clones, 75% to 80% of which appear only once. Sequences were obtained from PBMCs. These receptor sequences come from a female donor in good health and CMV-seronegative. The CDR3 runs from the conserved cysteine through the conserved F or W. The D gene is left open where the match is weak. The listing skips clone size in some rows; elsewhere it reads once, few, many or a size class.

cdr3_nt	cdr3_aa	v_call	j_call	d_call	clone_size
TGTGCCAGTAGTATAGGCGGCTCCTACAATGAGCAGTTCTTC	CASSIGGSYNEQFF	TRBV19	TRBJ2-1	.	.
TGTGCCATCTTTGATGGGGGGGTCCAGCCCCAGCATTTT	CAIFDGGVQPQHF	TRBV10-3	TRBJ1-5	.	.
TGTGCCAGCAGTGACACAGGACCAACGCAGTATTTT	CASSDTGPTQYF	TRBV25-1	TRBJ2-3	.	few
TGTGCCAGCAGCGTAGAGCCTCGACCTTGGAGGCAGGATGAGGGAAACACCATATATTTT	CASSVEPRPWRQDEGNTIYF	TRBV9	TRBJ1-3	.	.
TGCGCCAGCAGCCAAGGAATGGGCGCTCGCGAGCAGTACTTC	CASSQGMGAREQYF	TRBV4-3	TRBJ2-7	.	few
TGTGCCAGCAGCTTACGGACTAGCGTAGATACGCAGTATTTT	CASSLRTSVDTQYF	TRBV7-3	TRBJ2-3	TRBD2	once
TGTGCCAGCAGGGGAGGGCTAGCGGGCACAGATACGCAGTATTTT	CASRGGLAGTDTQYF	TRBV6-5	TRBJ2-3	TRBD2	.
TGCAGCGTCAACCCAACAGGCACCTCGAACACCGGGGAGCTGTTTTTT	CSVNPTGTSNTGELFF	TRBV29-1	TRBJ2-2	.	.
TGTGCCAGCAGCTTAGAGGACAGGGGGAGCGAAGACTATGGCTACACCTTC	CASSLEDRGSEDYGYTF	TRBV7-2	TRBJ1-2	TRBD1	.
TGTGCCAGTAGTAAGACAGGGGCGAGCAATCAGCCCCAGCATTTT	CASSKTGASNQPQHF	TRBV19	TRBJ1-5	TRBD1	.
TGCGCCAGCAGCCAAGATTACGGGTCCTACACCTTC	CASSQDYGSYTF	TRBV4-1	TRBJ1-2	.	.
TGTGCCAGCAGCAGAAGTAAAGCAGGGGGGCCAGATACGCAGTATTTT	CASSRSKAGGPDTQYF	TRBV6-6	TRBJ2-3	.	.
TGTGCCAGCAGCACCTGGACAGGATTGAACACTGAAGCTTTCTTT	CASSTWTGLNTEAFF	TRBV7-6	TRBJ1-1	TRBD1	.
TGTGCCAGCAGTGGCGTCACCTATAGCAATCAGCCCCAGCATTTT	CASSGVTYSNQPQHF	TRBV6-1	TRBJ1-5	.	once
TGCGCCAGCACCCCCGCCATTGGGACAGGGCAAGAGACCCAGTACTTC	CASTPAIGTGQETQYF	TRBV5-1	TRBJ2-5	TRBD1	.
TGTGCCAGCAGCTTTTCCAGAGGGGAGCTGTTTTTT	CASSFSRGELFF	TRBV11-3	TRBJ2-2	.	.
TGTGCCAGCAGCCGCACATCAGCCGGGACTAGCGGTTACAATGAGCAGTTCTTC	CASSRTSAGTSGYNEQFF	TRBV11-2	TRBJ2-1	TRBD2	.
TGTGCCAGCAGCCAGGACAGGGGGAGAAATGAAAAACTGTTTTTT	CASSQDRGRNEKLFF	TRBV5-6	TRBJ1-4	TRBD1	few
TGTGCCATCAGGCGGGAAGGAGATACGCAGTATTTT	CAIRREGDTQYF	TRBV10-3	TRBJ2-3	.	once
TGTGCCAGTAGTTCACCCTCGGGAGACAGATTTGGAGAATATAGCAATCAGCCCCAGCATTTT	CASSSPSGDRFGEYSNQPQHF	TRBV19	TRBJ1-5	.	.
TGCAGCGTTGGTTACGGCAATGAGCAGTTCTTC	CSVGYGNEQFF	TRBV29-1	TRBJ2-1	.	.
TGTGCCAGCAGGTTACAGGGTTCCACTGAAGCTTTCTTT	CASRLQGSTEAFF	TRBV27	TRBJ1-1	.	.
TGTGCCAGCAAAAGGTATAGACTGGGAGATAAGTTTACGCAGTATTTT	CASKRYRLGDKFTQYF	TRBV5-6	TRBJ2-3	.	.
TGCGCCAGCAGCCAAGCAAATCTAGTAACCACCGGGGAGCTGTTTTTT	CASSQANLVTTGELFF	TRBV4-1	TRBJ2-2	.	.
TGTGCCAGCATCGGTGCTAGCGACATATACTACGAGCAGTACTTC	CASIGASDIYYEQYF	TRBV28	TRBJ2-7	.	.
TGCAGCGGCGAGGGGAACACTGAAGCTTTCTTT	CSGEGNTEAFF	TRBV29-1	TRBJ1-1	.	.
TGTGCCAGCAGCCAAGATACCCCCAGGGGCGATTATGAAAAACTGTTTTTT	CASSQDTPRGDYEKLFF	TRBV4-2	TRBJ1-4	.	.
TGCGCCAGCAGCTTGGTTAGGCAGGGCTCCTACAATGAGCAGTTCTTC	CASSLVRQGSYNEQFF	TRBV5-1	TRBJ2-1	.	.
TGTGCCTGGAGTTTGGGACAGTCCTACGAGCAGTACTTC	CAWSLGQSYEQYF	TRBV30	TRBJ2-7	TRBD1	.
TGTGCCAGCTCCCGACAGATCAATCAGCCCCAGCATTTT	CASSRQINQPQHF	TRBV18	TRBJ1-5	.	.
TGCGCCAGCAGCGTGAGACAGGTGGCCACCGGGGAGCTGTTTTTT	CASSVRQVATGELFF	TRBV5-1	TRBJ2-2	.	.
TGTGCCACCGGGTTTCCGGGGACAGTGACTTACGAGCAGTACTTC	CATGFPGTVTYEQYF	TRBV28	TRBJ2-7	TRBD1	.
TGCGCCAGCAGCCCGGGGGCGACTAGCGGGGGGGGAAGCAATGAGCAGTTCTTC	CASSPGATSGGGSNEQFF	TRBV5-1	TRBJ2-1	TRBD2	.
TGTGCCAGCAGTGAATGGGGGGGTTCGGATACGCAGTATTTT	CASSEWGGSDTQYF	TRBV25-1	TRBJ2-3	TRBD2	.
TGCGCCAGCAGCCCCCGGGCCCAGGGTGATGGCTACACCTTC	CASSPRAQGDGYTF	TRBV5-1	TRBJ1-2	.	.
TGTGCCAGCAGCCAATACAGGGCTGGAGAGCAGTACTTC	CASSQYRAGEQYF	TRBV7-2	TRBJ2-7	.	few
TGCGCCAGCAGGACTAGCGGACTCGGCCTATACAATGAGCAGTTCTTC	CASRTSGLGLYNEQFF	TRBV10-2	TRBJ2-1	TRBD2	.
TGTGCCAGCAGCGCCGGCGCTAGCGTTCACACCGGGGAGCTGTTTTTT	CASSAGASVHTGELFF	TRBV9	TRBJ2-2	.	.
TGTGCCAGCAAGACTAGCGGGGGGCCTTTCCTCACAGATACGCAGTATTTT	CASKTSGGPFLTDTQYF	TRBV27	TRBJ2-3	TRBD2	.